The next 8 T cell receptor beta chains were all read from a single sample in a study of cytomegalovirus exposure and HLA in healthy donors. PCR amplification relied on 60 Vbeta primers (plus 13 Jbeta primers). Method: immunoSEQ multiplex PCR; TCRdb's copy keeps in-frame clones and lacks some. The sample shows about 94,000 clones, around 8% of them seen only once. The source material was PBMCs. The receptors stem from a man in his forties or fifties in good health and CMV-seronegative.

The chain is built from TRBV28 and TRBJ2-3; 8 bases line up with TRBD2. Germline V gives CDR1 MDHEN, CDR2 SYDVKM. V lost 4 bases, J lost 5 bases, and 11 bases stayed unmatched. CDR3 length equals 16 residues. CDR3 region: CASSSRVAGSGDTQYF. CDR3 nucleotide sequence: TGTGCCAGCAGTTCCCGGGTAGCGGGATCGGGAGATACGCAGTATTTT.

The chain carries TRBV6-5 and TRBJ1-6, with 10 positions matching TRBD1. The CDR3 spans 15 residues. The V gene end was trimmed by 7 bases and the J gene end by 10 bases; junction bases not matched to a gene: 10. CDR1 is MNHEY, CDR2 SVGAGI, per germline. The CDR3 coding sequence is TGTGCCAGCACCGGGACAGGGGCGTACGCATCACCCCTCCACTTT. Protein sequence: CASTGTGAYASPLHF.

This clone was seen more than once but under ten times. J is TRBJ1-4 and V is TRBV6-5; 9 positions agree with TRBD1. Germline CDR1 MNHEY, CDR2 SVGAGI. This CDR3 is built from 15 residues. The V segment lost 6 bases and the J segment 10 bases; nucleotides outside the gene matches: 12. Written as DNA, the CDR3 is TGTGCCAGCAGGGACCGGGACAGGGACGTCGGAAAACTGTTTTTT. Encoded protein: CASRDRDRDVGKLFF.

The table lists this clone with a few counts. The chain combines TRBV5-1 with TRBJ2-2, with 8 bases identical to TRBD1. Germline V CDR1 and CDR2: SGHRS, YFSETQ. The CDR3 sequence is 15 residues long. The V segment lost 4 bases and the J segment 1 base; nucleotides outside the gene matches: 3. CDR3 DNA: TGCGCCAGCAGCCGAGGACAGGGGAACACCGGGGAGCTGTTTTTT. This encodes CASSRGQGNTGELFF.

On this clone itself: This CDR3 is also generated by other DNA sequences in the sample. The V gene is TRBV6-5, the J gene TRBJ2-5; TRBD2 might be the D (7 bases). Germline CDR1 is MNHEY and CDR2 is SVGAGI. Trimming took 2 bases from V and 5 from J, leaving 15 bases between them. CDR3 size: 15 residues. CDR3 DNA sequence: TGTGCCAGCAGTTACGGGGGGGGCGGGATGGAGACCCAGTACTTC. Its protein product is CASSYGGGGMETQYF.

In this sample, this clone turned up a few times. The chain uses TRBV9 and TRBJ1-3; TRBD1 might be the D (6 bases). The CDR3 spans 15 residues. Germline V gene lookup returns CDR1 SGDLS and CDR2 YYNGEE. Trimming took 0 bases from V and 3 from J, leaving 10 bases between them. The CDR3, as DNA: TGTGCCAGCAGCGTAGTAGAGGGGGTTGGAAACACCATATATTTT. Amino acids: CASSVVEGVGNTIYF.

This chain joins TRBV6-4 and TRBJ2-5; TRBD1 matches at 12 bases. The V gene end was trimmed by 6 bases and the J gene end by 5 bases; junction bases not matched to a gene: 4. Germline V gene sequence: CDR1 MRHNA, CDR2 SNTAGT. The CDR3 loop spans 14 amino acids. CDR3 DNA: TGTGCCAGCAGACCGGGACAGGGGGCCGAGACCCAGTACTTC. This translates into CASRPGQGAETQYF.

This clone was recorded a few times. The chain has TRBV15 and TRBJ2-7; TRBD2 matches 8 bases. V shed 0 bases and J 6 bases; nucleotides not matched to a gene: 7. Germline CDR1 and CDR2: LNHNV and YYDKDF (reference sequence). The CDR3 loop spans 15 amino acids. CDR3 in amino acids: CATSRETGGPGEQYF. The CDR3 DNA sequence: TGTGCCACCAGCAGAGAGACGGGAGGGCCGGGCGAGCAGTACTTC.